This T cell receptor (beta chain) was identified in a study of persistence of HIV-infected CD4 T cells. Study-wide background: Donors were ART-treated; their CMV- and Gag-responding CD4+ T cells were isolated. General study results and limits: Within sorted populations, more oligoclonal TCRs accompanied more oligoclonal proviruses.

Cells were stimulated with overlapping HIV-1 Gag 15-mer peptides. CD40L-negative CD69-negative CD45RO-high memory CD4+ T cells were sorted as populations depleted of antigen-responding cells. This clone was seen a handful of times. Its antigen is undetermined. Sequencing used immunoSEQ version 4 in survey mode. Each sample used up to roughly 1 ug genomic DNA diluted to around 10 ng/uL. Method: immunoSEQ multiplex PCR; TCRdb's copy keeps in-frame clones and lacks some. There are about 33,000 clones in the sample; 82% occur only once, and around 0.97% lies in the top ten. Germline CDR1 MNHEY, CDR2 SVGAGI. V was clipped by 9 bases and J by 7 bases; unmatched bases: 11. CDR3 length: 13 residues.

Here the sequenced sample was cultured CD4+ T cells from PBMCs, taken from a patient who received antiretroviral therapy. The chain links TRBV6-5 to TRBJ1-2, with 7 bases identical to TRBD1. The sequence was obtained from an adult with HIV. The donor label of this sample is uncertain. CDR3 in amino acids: CASHVTGSGGYTF. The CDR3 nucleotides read TGTGCCAGTCACGTGACAGGGTCGGGTGGCTACACCTTC.